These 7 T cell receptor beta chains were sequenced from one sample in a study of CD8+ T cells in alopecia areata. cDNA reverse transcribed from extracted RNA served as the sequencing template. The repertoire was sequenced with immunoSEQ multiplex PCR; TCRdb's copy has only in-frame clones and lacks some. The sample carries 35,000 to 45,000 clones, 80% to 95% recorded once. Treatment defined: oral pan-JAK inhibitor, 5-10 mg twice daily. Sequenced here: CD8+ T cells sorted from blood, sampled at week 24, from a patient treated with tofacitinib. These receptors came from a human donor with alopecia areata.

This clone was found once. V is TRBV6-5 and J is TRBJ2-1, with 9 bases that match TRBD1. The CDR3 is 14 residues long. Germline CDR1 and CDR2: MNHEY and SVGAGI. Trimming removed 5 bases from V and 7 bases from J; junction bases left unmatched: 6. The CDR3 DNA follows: TGTGCCAGCAGTGCCGGGACAGGGCTGAATGAGCAGTTCTTC. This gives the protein CASSAGTGLNEQFF.

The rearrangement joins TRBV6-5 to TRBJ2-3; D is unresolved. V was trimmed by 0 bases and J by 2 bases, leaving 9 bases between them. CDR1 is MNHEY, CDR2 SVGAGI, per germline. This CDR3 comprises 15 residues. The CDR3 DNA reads TGTGCCAGCAGTTACTCGGTAGACGTCACAGATACGCAGTATTTT. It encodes CASSYSVDVTDTQYF.

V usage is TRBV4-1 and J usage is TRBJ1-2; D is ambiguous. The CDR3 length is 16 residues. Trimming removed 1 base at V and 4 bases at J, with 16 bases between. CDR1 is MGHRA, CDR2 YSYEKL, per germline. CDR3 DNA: TGCGCCAGCAGCCAAGCCGGAGATCAGGATTCCTATGGCTACACCTTC. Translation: CASSQAGDQDSYGYTF.

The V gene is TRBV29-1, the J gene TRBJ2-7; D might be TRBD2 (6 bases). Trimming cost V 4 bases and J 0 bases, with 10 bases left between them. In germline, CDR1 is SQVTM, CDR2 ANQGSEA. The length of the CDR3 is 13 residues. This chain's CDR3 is CSVAPGDSYEQYF. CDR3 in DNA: TGCAGCGTTGCCCCGGGGGACTCCTACGAGCAGTACTTC.

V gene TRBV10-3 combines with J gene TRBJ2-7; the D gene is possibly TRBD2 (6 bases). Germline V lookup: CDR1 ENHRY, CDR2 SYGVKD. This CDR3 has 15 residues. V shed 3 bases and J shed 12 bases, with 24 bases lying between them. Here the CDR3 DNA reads TGTGCCATCAGTGACACCACCGGCGGGGTTAAGAGCCCGTACTTC. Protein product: CAISDTTGGVKSPYF.

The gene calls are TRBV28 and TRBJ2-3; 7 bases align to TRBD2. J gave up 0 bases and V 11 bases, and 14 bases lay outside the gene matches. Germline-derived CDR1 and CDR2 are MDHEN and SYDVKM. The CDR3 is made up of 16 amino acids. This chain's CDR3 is CALRGLGGGSTDTQYF. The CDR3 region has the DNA TGTGCCTTAAGGGGCCTGGGCGGGGGAAGCACAGATACGCAGTATTTT.

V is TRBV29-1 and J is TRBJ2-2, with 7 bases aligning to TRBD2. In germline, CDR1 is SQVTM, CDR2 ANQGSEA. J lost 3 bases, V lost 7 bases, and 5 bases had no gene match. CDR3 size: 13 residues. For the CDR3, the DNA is TGCAGCGCGACTAGCTGGGACACCGGGGAGCTGTTTTTT. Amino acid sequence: CSATSWDTGELFF.